This T cell receptor (beta chain) was recovered during a study of shared clonotypes between healthy human individuals. General study results and limits: About 5.2% was the fraction of naive CD4 clonotypes found shared across four donors.

Data came from immunoSEQ multiplex PCR; TCRdb stores just in-frame clones and leaves some out. The data contain over 2 million clones, around 95% of them seen just once; the ten biggest clones take up 0.1% to 0.15%. A note on this clone: Its antigen is not known.

Sequencing was performed on naive CD4+ T cells sorted from blood. Subset indicated: CD45RA+ positively selected. This TCR came from a man between 18 and 35 years old in good health.

The CDR3, as DNA: TGTGCCAGCAGACAGGGGCAAAATGGCTACACCTTC. Translation: CASRQGQNGYTF. The V gene is TRBV6-5, the J gene TRBJ1-2; TRBD1 aligns across 7 bases. The CDR3 consists of 12 residues. The germline gives CDR1 MNHEY, CDR2 SVGAGI. Trimming removed 6 bases from V and 6 bases from J; junction bases left unmatched: 4.